Ten or more counts support the clone carrying this T cell receptor beta chain. Its antigen is as yet unknown. cDNA synthesis was performed by 5'RACE with 10-nucleotide random UMIs. Each CDR3 protein gets one entry after TCRdb re-called the 5' RACE reads with MiXCR. This table holds some 50,000 distinct CDR3 sequences, about 2% found once. The entry originates in a study of neurological immune-mediated disorders. Study-level findings and limits: Phylogenetic grouping assigned the repertoires of 18 of 34 multiple sclerosis patients to one related-CDR3 cluster, which constitutes a possible signature. Across subjects, no CDR3 amino acid sequence appeared in expanded clones of more than one subject, a finding that suggested private repertoires in all groups.

Germline V gene sequence: CDR1 MNHNS, CDR2 SASEGT. The V segment lost 0 bases and the J segment 6 bases; nucleotides outside the gene matches: 8. The CDR3 covers 17 residues. This receptor was taken from a woman aged 35 to 49 with multiple sclerosis. The specimen was PBMCs. This rearrangement joins TRBV6-1 to TRBJ2-3; TRBD2 agrees at 11 bases. The CDR3 DNA sequence: TGTGCCAGCAGTGAAGCAGCAACTAGCGGGGGCGGGGATACGCAGTATTTT. Protein sequence: CASSEAATSGGGDTQYF.